Here is one T cell receptor beta chain with its context. Its antigen is unknown. No base qualities exist here, and no much larger clone lies one base off it. This sample was taken from a study of blood T cell repertoires in COVID-19 (dated by TCRdb to the early 2020s). Concerning the study at large: Samples from collaborators originated in the United States, Italy and Spain and spanned both the acute and convalescent phases of COVID-19. The material from the prospective study consisted of cDNA or gDNA derived from T cells, B-cell-depleted T cells, or PBMCs. The dataset comprised deeply sampled blood TCRbeta repertoires from subjects exposed to, actively infected with, or recovered from COVID-19. The repertoires were released in a freely available public database intended as a resource for research on the immune response to SARS-CoV-2. The samples were drawn from two sources: the first 160 participants of the ongoing ImmuneRACE study, and approximately 1,300 subjects contributed by 6 global collaborators. A de-identified subject ID, COVID-19 status, age in years and sex were almost always included in the sample metadata. Where HLA class I and class II types were available, the types were taken from metadata supplied by the sample provider, not from assay-based typing. The paper's findings and limits, for the study overall: The quantity of clinical and demographic metadata differed by source and by participant and was supplied without curation.

TCRbeta CDR3 regions were amplified from genomic DNA using the immunoSEQ Assay, a bias-controlled multiplex PCR. Per the original workflow: Nucleated cell counts per sample were estimated from amplification of reference gene primers within the assay. To quantify the absolute abundance of each unique TCRbeta CDR3 rearrangement, sequence reads were collapsed and filtered. Productive Simpson clonality was computed per sample as the square root of Simpson's diversity index over productive rearrangements. Held by TCRdb, this immuneACCESS table contains in-frame sequences only and omits some clones. Under half of the omission traces to an unresolved V gene where checked; the cause of the rest is unknown. That table is the source of V, J and clone size, and D and trimming were worked out from the DNA. This sample is represented by 120,000 to 150,000 clones; roughly 80% of them were singletons. The ten largest clones represent 4.5% to 6% of the sample.

V trim: 5 bases; J trim: 3 bases; unmatched bases: 4. The CDR3 runs 14 residues from the cysteine to the phenylalanine. CDR3 DNA only is kept here, 42 bases in frame from base 1. The germline V gene gives CDR1 as SGHTA and CDR2 as FQGTGA. Whole blood was collected in K2EDTA tubes by collaborating institutions according to the institutions' own protocols. Collaborator samples were shipped for TCRbeta analysis as frozen whole blood, isolated PBMCs, or DNA extracted from either sample type. The origin of this receptor is a human donor in a cohort sampled during active COVID-19. The sample consisted of peripheral blood. The chain couples TRBV7-3 to TRBJ2-5; TRBD1 lines up with 9 middle nucleotides. DNA sequence: TGTGCCAGCAGCAAGGACAGGGGTAAAGAGACCCAGTACTTC. Its protein reads: CASSKDRGKETQYF.